These 11 T cell receptor beta chains share one sample of origin, sequenced in a study of blood T cell repertoires in COVID-19. Generated by immunoSEQ multiplex PCR, the TCRdb table keeps only in-frame clones and is missing some. The table shows 150,000 or so clones, with over 80% occurring only once. Sequencing used peripheral blood. These receptors all come from a young man with COVID-19, enrolled during active disease.

The chain is built from TRBV6-5 and TRBJ1-3; D remains unclear. The length of the CDR3 is 16 residues. Per germline, CDR1 MNHEY and CDR2 SVGAGI. With 0 bases removed from V and 0 bases from J, the gap between germline ends came to 9 bases. In nucleotides, the CDR3 is TGTGCCAGCAGTTACTCGTTGCTGAGCTCTGGAAACACCATATATTTT. Translation gives CASSYSLLSSGNTIYF.

This sequence joins TRBV28 and TRBJ2-5; D gene uncertain. Germline loops: CDR1 MDHEN, CDR2 SYDVKM. Trimming pared 5 bases from V and 2 bases from J, leaving 6 bases between. This CDR3 has 12 amino acids. Written as DNA, the CDR3 is TGTGCCAGCAGTCCCCTGCAAGAGACCCAGTACTTC. Its translation is CASSPLQETQYF.

The chain employs TRBV5-6 and TRBJ2-2, with a weak D call TRBD1 (6 bases). This CDR3 contains 16 residues. In germline, CDR1 is SGHDT, CDR2 YYEEEE. Trimming removed 2 bases from V and 4 bases from J, with 15 bases in between. The CDR3 sequence is CASSFWQGTFTGELFF. The CDR3 DNA follows: TGTGCCAGCAGCTTCTGGCAGGGGACATTCACCGGGGAGCTGTTTTTT.

The chain recombines TRBV5-4 with TRBJ1-1, with 7 bases that match TRBD1. This CDR3 has 12 residues. The germline V gene encodes CDR1 SGHNT and CDR2 YYREEE (reference sequence). J lost 7 bases, V lost 4 bases, and 4 bases had no gene match. The CDR3 sequence is CASSVGQFEAFF. The CDR3 DNA reads as TGTGCCAGCAGCGTGGGACAGTTTGAAGCTTTCTTT.

The sample holds one count of this clone. The gene calls are TRBV20-1 and TRBJ1-5; D is uncertain. This CDR3 comprises 15 residues. The germline gives CDR1 DFQATT, CDR2 SNEGSKA (reference sequence). Between the trimmed V and J ends, which lost 3 bases and 0 bases, there was a span of 12 bases. In DNA form, the CDR3 reads TGCAGTGCTAGTCCCGACGGGAATAGCAATCAGCCCCAGCATTTT. Protein product: CSASPDGNSNQPQHF.

The genes are TRBV28 and TRBJ1-5; possibly TRBD1 for D (5 bases). Germline V CDR1 and CDR2: MDHEN, SYDVKM. The CDR3 contains 13 residues. The V gene lost 7 bases and the J gene lost 7 bases, with 14 bases spanning the gap. The CDR3 spells CASNQGGWQPQHF. DNA for the CDR3: TGTGCCAGCAATCAGGGTGGGTGGCAGCCCCAGCATTTT. Complete variable domain (other parts from reference TRBV28 and TRBJ1-5): DVKVTQSSRYLVKRTGEKVFLECVQDMDHENMFWYRQDPGLGLRLIYFSYDVKMKEKGDIPEGYSVSREKKERFSLILESASTNQTSMYLCASNQGGWQPQHFGDGTRLSIL.

The gene calls are TRBV5-1 and TRBJ2-5; 7 bases are a match to TRBD1. Germline V CDR1 and CDR2: SGHRS, YFSETQ. The CDR3 is made up of 14 amino acids. Losses at the gene ends were 3 bases for V and 5 bases for J; bases not matched to a gene: 7. CDR3 protein: CASSSGTDRETQYF. The CDR3 DNA follows: TGCGCCAGCAGCTCAGGGACAGACCGGGAGACCCAGTACTTC. Looking up the rest from reference TRBV5-1 and TRBJ2-5 gives the full variable domain: KAGVTQTPRYLIKTRGQQVTLSCSPISGHRSVSWYQQTPGQGLQFLFEYFSETQRNKGNFPGRFSGRQFSNSRSEMNVSTLELGDSALYLCASSSGTDRETQYFGPGTRLLVL.

In DNA, the CDR3 is TGTGCCAGCAGCGTAAGACCCCAGGGGAACCTCCAAGAGACCCAGTACTTC. Translation gives CASSVRPQGNLQETQYF. The chain links TRBV9 to TRBJ2-5; tentatively, D is TRBD1 (6 bases). The CDR3 spans 17 residues. Germline loops: CDR1 SGDLS, CDR2 YYNGEE. V shed 1 base and J shed 1 base, with 17 bases lying between them.

The V and J genes are TRBV21-1 and TRBJ2-7; TRBD1 is the table's D call, not checked against the DNA. TRBV21-1 counts as a pseudogene. This CDR3 has 15 amino acids. The CDR3 loop reads CASSKAQGEVYEQYF. In DNA, the CDR3 is TGTGCCAGCAGCAAAGCCCAGGGGGAAGTATACGAGCAGTACTTC.

This chain uses TRBV9 with TRBJ2-1, with a possible D match to TRBD2 (7 bases). The CDR3 covers 16 residues. Trimming removed 4 bases from V and 3 bases from J, with 17 bases in between. In germline, CDR1 is SGDLS, CDR2 YYNGEE. The CDR3 here is CASSLGGGRFYNEQFF. CDR3 sequence (DNA): TGTGCCAGCAGCCTCGGGGGCGGGAGATTCTACAATGAGCAGTTCTTC.

The rearrangement uses TRBV10-3 and TRBJ1-2; 9 bases agree with TRBD1. The CDR3 has 15 amino acids. Germline trimming cut 6 bases from V and 0 bases from J; bases unmatched to any gene: 5. The germline CDR1 and CDR2 sequences are ENHRY and SYGVKD. As DNA, the CDR3 is TGTGCCATCAGCCTACAGGGGGCGGCTAACTATGGCTACACCTTC. Translating it yields CAISLQGAANYGYTF.